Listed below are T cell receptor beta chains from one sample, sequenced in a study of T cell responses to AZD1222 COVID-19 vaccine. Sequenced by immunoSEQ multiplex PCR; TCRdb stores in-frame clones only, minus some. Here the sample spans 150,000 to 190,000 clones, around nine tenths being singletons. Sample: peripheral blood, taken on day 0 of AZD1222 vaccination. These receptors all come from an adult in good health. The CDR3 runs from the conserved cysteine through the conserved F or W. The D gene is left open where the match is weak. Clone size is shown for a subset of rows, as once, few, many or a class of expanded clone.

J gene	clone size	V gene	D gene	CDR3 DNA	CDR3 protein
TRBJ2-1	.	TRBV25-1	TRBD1	TGTGCCAGCAGTGACCCCCTGGGGAACAGGGGTTACAATGAGCAGTTCTTC	CASSDPLGNRGYNEQFF
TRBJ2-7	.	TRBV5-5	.	TGTGCCAGCAGCTTGGCCGGGACTCTCGAATACGAGCAGTACTTC	CASSLAGTLEYEQYF
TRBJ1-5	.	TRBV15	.	TGTGCCACCAGCAGAGATAGGGACATTAGCAATCAGCCCCAGCATTTT	CATSRDRDISNQPQHF
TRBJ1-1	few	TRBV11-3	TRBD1	TGTGCCAGCAGCATAAGCCCAGGGGGCGAAGCTTTCTTT	CASSISPGGEAFF
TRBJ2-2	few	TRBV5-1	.	TGCGCCAGCACCAAAGACAGTACCGGGGAGCTGTTTTTT	CASTKDSTGELFF
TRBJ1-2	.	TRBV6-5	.	TGTGCCAGCAGTTACGGAAGCCCGCCTGGCTACACCTTC	CASSYGSPPGYTF
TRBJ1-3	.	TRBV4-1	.	TGCGCCAGCAGCCAAGATGAGACGGGACACTCTGGAAACACCATATATTTT	CASSQDETGHSGNTIYF
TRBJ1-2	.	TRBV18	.	TGTGCCAGCTCACCCTCGGCGGAGAACTATGGCTACACCTTC	CASSPSAENYGYTF
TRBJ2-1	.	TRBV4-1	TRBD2	TGCGCCAGCAGCCAAGATGGGGAGCTAGCGGGAGTACCAACATACAATGAGCAGTTCTTC	CASSQDGELAGVPTYNEQFF
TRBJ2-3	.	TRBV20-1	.	TGCAGTGCTAGTCTCACTCCTCCTACGCAGTATTTT	CSASLTPPTQYF
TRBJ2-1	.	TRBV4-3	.	TGCGCCAGCAGCCAAGGAGGGGGAGGCAATGAGCAGTTCTTC	CASSQGGGGNEQFF
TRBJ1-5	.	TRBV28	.	TGTGCCAGCAGTTTCGTCGTAGGACAGCTAAATCAGCCCCAGCATTTT	CASSFVVGQLNQPQHF
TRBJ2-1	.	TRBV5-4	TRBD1	TGTGCCAGCAGCGGATGGACAGGATACAATGAGCAGTTCTTC	CASSGWTGYNEQFF
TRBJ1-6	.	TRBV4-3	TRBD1	TGCGCCAGCAGCCAAGCTTGGCAGGGGGGGAATTCACCCCTCCACTTT	CASSQAWQGGNSPLHF
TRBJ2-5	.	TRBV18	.	TGTGCCAGCTCACCCGCAGGGGCCCTCATCAAAGAGACCCAGTACTTC	CASSPAGALIKETQYF
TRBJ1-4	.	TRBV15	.	TGTGCCACCAGCAGAGAGGCGGGTGAAAAACTGTTTTTT	CATSREAGEKLFF
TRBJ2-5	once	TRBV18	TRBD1	TGTGCCAGCTCACCGACAGGGGGCCAAGAGACCCAGTACTTC	CASSPTGGQETQYF
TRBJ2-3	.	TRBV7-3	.	TGTGCCAGCAGCTTAACGGGGGGCCTCGGTACAGATACGCAGTATTTT	CASSLTGGLGTDTQYF
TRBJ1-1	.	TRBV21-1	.	TGTGCCAGCACTGTGACGGGGAGAGAAGCTTTCTTT	CASTVTGREAFF
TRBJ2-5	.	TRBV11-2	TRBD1	TGTGCCAGCAGCTCCAGGGGGTTGCAGTACTTC	CASSSRGLQYF
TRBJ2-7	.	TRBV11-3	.	TGTGCCAGCAGCTTAGGGCCAGGGGATTCCTACGAGCAGTACTTC	CASSLGPGDSYEQYF
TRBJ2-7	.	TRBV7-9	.	TGTGCCAGCAGCTTAGAGTCGGCCGGCAATTCCTACGAGCAGTACTTC	CASSLESAGNSYEQYF
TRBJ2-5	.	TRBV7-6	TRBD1	TGTGCCAGCAGCCCAGGGGGCTTGGAGACCCAGTACTTC	CASSPGGLETQYF
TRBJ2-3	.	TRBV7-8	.	TGTGCCAGCAGCTTAGCGCAGCAGATTGATACGCAGTATTTT	CASSLAQQIDTQYF
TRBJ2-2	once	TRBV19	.	TGTGCCAGTAGTATAATGGCGCCAGGCTCTTACACCGGGGAGCTGTTTTTT	CASSIMAPGSYTGELFF
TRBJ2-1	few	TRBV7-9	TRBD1	TGTGCCAGCAGCTCGGGGACAGGCCGAGGCTTGAGGCAGTTCTTC	CASSSGTGRGLRQFF
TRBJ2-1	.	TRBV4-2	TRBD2	TGTGCCAGCAGTCAAGGGGCGACTAGCGGGGGCGAGGAGCAGTTCTTC	CASSQGATSGGEEQFF
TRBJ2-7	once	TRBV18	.	TGTGCCAGCTCAGGTCCCCAAAACGAGCAGTACTTC	CASSGPQNEQYF
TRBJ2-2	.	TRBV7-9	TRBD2	TGTGCCAGCAGCCAACCACCGAATTTAGCGGGAGGGCTCGGGGAGCTGTTTTTT	CASSQPPNLAGGLGELFF
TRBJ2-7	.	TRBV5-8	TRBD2	TGTGCCAGCAGCTTAATCCTCGTTAGCGGGCGCTCCTACGAGCAGTACTTC	CASSLILVSGRSYEQYF
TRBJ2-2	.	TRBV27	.	TGTGCCACCAGCAGTTTACAGTACAGGGCGACCGGGGAGCTGTTTTTT	CATSSLQYRATGELFF
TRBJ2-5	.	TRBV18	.	TGTGCCAGCTCACCGGGTGAGACCCAGTACTTC	CASSPGETQYF
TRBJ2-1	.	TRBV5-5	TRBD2	TGTGCCAGCAGCCCAGAAAGCGGGAGGAATGAGCAGTTCTTC	CASSPESGRNEQFF
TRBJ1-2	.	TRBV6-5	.	TGTGCCAGCAGTTACACGGGGGCAGGGAATGGCTACACCTTC	CASSYTGAGNGYTF
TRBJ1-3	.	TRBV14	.	TGTGCCAGCAGCCAAGATTGGCTCACACAGCCCTCTGGAAACACCATATATTTT	CASSQDWLTQPSGNTIYF
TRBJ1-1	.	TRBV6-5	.	TGTGCCAGCTCTTACACTGAAGCTTTCTTT	CASSYTEAFF